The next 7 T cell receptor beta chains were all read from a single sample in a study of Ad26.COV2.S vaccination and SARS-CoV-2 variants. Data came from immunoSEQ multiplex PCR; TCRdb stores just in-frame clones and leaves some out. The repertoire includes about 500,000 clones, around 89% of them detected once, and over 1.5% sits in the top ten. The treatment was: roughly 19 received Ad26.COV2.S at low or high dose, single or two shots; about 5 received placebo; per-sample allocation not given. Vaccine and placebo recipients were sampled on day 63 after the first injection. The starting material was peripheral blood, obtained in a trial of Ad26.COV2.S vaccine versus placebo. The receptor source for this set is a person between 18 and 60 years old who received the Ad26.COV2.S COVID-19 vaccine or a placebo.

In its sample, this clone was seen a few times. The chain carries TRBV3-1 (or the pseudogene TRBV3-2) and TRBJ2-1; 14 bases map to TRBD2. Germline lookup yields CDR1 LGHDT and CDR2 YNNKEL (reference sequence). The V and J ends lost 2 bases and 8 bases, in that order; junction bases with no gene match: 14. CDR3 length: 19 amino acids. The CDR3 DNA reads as TGTGCCAGCAGCCAACCGAAGGGGACTAGCGGGAGCCGTCTCGATGAGCAGTTCTTC. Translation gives CASSQPKGTSGSRLDEQFF.

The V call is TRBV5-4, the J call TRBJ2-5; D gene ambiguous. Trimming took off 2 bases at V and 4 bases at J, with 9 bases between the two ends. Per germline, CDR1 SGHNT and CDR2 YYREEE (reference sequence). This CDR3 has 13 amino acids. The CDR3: CASSFQKRETQYF. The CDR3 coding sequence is TGTGCCAGCAGCTTCCAAAAGCGAGAGACCCAGTACTTC.

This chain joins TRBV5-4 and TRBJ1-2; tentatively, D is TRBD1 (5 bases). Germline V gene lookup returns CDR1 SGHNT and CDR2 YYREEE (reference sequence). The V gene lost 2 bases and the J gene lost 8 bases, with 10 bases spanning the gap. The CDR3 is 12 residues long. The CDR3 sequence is CASSFPGVGYTF. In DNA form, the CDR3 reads TGTGCCAGCAGCTTTCCGGGGGTCGGCTACACCTTC.

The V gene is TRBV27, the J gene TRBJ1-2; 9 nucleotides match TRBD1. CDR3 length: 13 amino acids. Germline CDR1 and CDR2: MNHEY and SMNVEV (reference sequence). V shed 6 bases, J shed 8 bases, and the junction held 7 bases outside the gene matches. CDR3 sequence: CASRNTGGGGYTF. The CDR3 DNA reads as TGTGCCAGCAGAAACACAGGGGGCGGAGGCTACACCTTC.

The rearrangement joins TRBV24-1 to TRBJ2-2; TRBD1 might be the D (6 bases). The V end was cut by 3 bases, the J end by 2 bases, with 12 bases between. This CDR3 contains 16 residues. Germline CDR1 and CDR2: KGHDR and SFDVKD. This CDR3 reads CATSDAEQGNTGELFF. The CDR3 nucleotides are TGTGCCACCAGTGATGCCGAACAGGGTAACACCGGGGAGCTGTTTTTT.

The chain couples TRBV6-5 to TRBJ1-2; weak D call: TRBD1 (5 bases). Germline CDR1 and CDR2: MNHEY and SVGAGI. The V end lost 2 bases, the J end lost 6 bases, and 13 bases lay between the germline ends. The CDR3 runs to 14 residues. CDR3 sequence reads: CASSYIRAGHGYTF. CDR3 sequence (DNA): TGTGCCAGCAGTTACATCAGGGCAGGGCATGGCTACACCTTC.

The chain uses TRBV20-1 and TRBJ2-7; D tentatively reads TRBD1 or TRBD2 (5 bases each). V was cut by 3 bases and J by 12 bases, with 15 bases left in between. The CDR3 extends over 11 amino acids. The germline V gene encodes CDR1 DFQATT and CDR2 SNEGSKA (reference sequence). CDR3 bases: TGCAGTGCTAGGTCTGACCGGGACCCGTACTTC. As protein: CSARSDRDPYF.